The TCR beta chain described here comes from a study of T cells in Graves' hyperthyroidism and ophthalmopathy. General study results and limits: The model forecast ophthalmopathy, anticipating it by a median around 6.5 months before onset. Ophthalmopathy could be told apart from stable hyperthyroidism with a 13 V-J model.

V dropped 9 bases and J dropped 1 base, with 11 bases sitting between them. Per germline, CDR1 KGHDR and CDR2 SFDVKD. This CDR3 has 13 amino acids. This clonotype showed up just a few times. Its target is unknown. RNA transcripts served as the template for amplifying TCR beta CDR3 regions. Primed by the HTBI set, a first-round RT-PCR was run on the TCR CDR3. TCRdb reprocessed the multiplex PCR reads with MiXCR, giving one entry per CDR3 protein. This sample has 300,000 to 400,000 distinct CDR3 sequences, with roughly 13% found just once. The sample consisted of blood. The chain combines TRBV24-1 with TRBJ1-1; D may be TRBD1 (5 bases). This TCR was sampled from a woman aged 25 to 45 with Graves' hyperthyroidism. CDR3 amino acids: CATRQGPNTEAFF. CDR3 coding DNA: TGTGCCACCCGGCAGGGACCGAACACTGAAGCTTTCTTT.